The 11 T cell receptor beta chains reported below all come from one sample, sequenced in a study of blood T cell repertoires in COVID-19. Clones were read by immunoSEQ multiplex PCR, and TCRdb kept only the in-frame ones, dropping some. In the table there are more than 150,000 clones, roughly 80% of which are singletons. The sample taken for sequencing was peripheral blood. The receptors here all came from a woman older than 75 with COVID-19, enrolled during active disease.

CDR3 region: CASSLSPSSYNEQFF. The CDR3 coding sequence is TGTGCCAGCAGCTTATCACCGAGCTCCTACAATGAGCAGTTCTTC. The chain recombines TRBV7-2 with TRBJ2-1; no clear D. Trimming left V 2 bases short and J 0 bases short, with 8 bases between. Per the germline V gene, CDR1 is SGHTA and CDR2 is FQGNSA. The CDR3 is 15 amino acids.

This sequence joins TRBV6-6 and TRBJ1-6; D is undetermined. This CDR3 spans 16 amino acids. CDR1 MNHNY and CDR2 SVGAGI come from the germline V gene (reference sequence). V was trimmed by 2 bases and J by 0 bases, leaving 8 bases between them. The CDR3 DNA reads as TGTGCCAGCAGTTACGGGAGGGACTCCTATAATTCACCCCTCCACTTT. This sequence encodes CASSYGRDSYNSPLHF.

This clone has a count of ten or more. The V and J genes are TRBV29-1 and TRBJ1-1; D possibly corresponds to TRBD1 (6 bases). This CDR3 is built from 13 residues. V was trimmed by 3 bases and J by 5 bases, leaving 13 bases between them. Germline CDR1 reads SQVTM; CDR2 reads ANQGSEA. Here the CDR3 reads CSVDEQGRTEAFF. CDR3 nucleotide sequence: TGCAGCGTTGATGAACAGGGTCGGACTGAAGCTTTCTTT.

The chain links TRBV11-2 to TRBJ2-3; 9 bases align to TRBD2. The germline CDR1 and CDR2 sequences are SGHAT and FQNNGV. The V gene end was trimmed by 3 bases and the J gene end by 1 base; junction bases not matched to a gene: 2. The CDR3 runs 15 residues. The CDR3 is CASSFSGRGTDTQYF. Written as DNA, the CDR3 is TGTGCCAGCAGCTTTAGCGGGAGAGGCACAGATACGCAGTATTTT. The variable domain in full, completed from reference TRBV11-2 and TRBJ2-3, reads EAGVAQSPRYKIIEKRQSVAFWCNPISGHATLYWYQQILGQGPKLLIQFQNNGVVDDSQLPKDRFSAERLKGVDSTLKIQPAKLEDSAVYLCASSFSGRGTDTQYFGPGTRLTVL.

V usage is TRBV5-4 and J usage is TRBJ1-2; a possible D gene is TRBD1 (6 bases). Germline V gene sequence: CDR1 SGHNT, CDR2 YYREEE (reference sequence). The CDR3 runs to 15 residues. V lost 2 bases and J lost 3, with 14 bases in between. CDR3 in DNA: TGTGCCAGCAGCTTTTCGGGGGGCGCCGACTATGGCTACACCTTC. It translates to CASSFSGGADYGYTF.

For the CDR3, the DNA is TGCAGCGTTGGCCACGTAGGGACTAGGCTTACCAACGAGCAGTACTTC. Translation gives CSVGHVGTRLTNEQYF. The chain is built from TRBV29-1 and TRBJ2-7; 8 bases fit TRBD2. The CDR3 is 16 residues long. CDR1 is SQVTM and CDR2 is ANQGSEA in the germline V gene. J gave up 5 bases and V 4 bases, and 16 bases lay outside the gene matches.

This clone was found a few times. The rearrangement uses TRBV5-1 and TRBJ2-5; tentative D call: TRBD2 (6 bases). The CDR3 is made up of 16 amino acids. Germline CDR1 and CDR2: SGHRS and YFSETQ. The ends were cut back, 4 bases at V and 0 bases at J, with 16 bases in the middle. CDR3 nucleotide sequence: TGCGCCAGCAGCGGCGGGACTGGAGGGTACCAAGAGACCCAGTACTTC. Translating gives CASSGGTGGYQETQYF.

The V call is TRBV2, the J call TRBJ2-7; 8 bases align to TRBD2. The CDR3 length is 14 residues. Per the germline V gene, CDR1 is SNHLY and CDR2 is FYNNEI. The V segment lost 5 bases and the J segment 4 bases; nucleotides outside the gene matches: 7. The CDR3 protein is CASSFNGRDYEQYF. Here the CDR3 DNA reads TGTGCCAGCAGTTTCAACGGGAGGGATTACGAGCAGTACTTC.

This chain uses TRBV20-1 with TRBJ1-2; 7 nucleotides line up with TRBD1. V gave up 3 bases and J gave up 4 bases; unmatched junction bases: 5. CDR3 length: 13 residues. The V gene's germline CDR1 is DFQATT and CDR2 SNEGSKA (reference sequence). CDR3 sequence reads: CSASRQGPYGYTF. The CDR3 DNA reads as TGCAGTGCTAGTAGACAGGGACCCTATGGCTACACCTTC.

The chain joins TRBV2 to TRBJ1-5; 9 bases match TRBD1. The CDR3 runs to 15 residues. Germline V gene sequence: CDR1 SNHLY, CDR2 FYNNEI. The trim removed 6 bases at V and 6 bases at J, leaving 9 bases unmatched. CDR3 DNA: TGTGCCAGCAGGAGGGACAGGGATGGGGGTCAGCCCCAGCATTTT. Its protein is CASRRDRDGGQPQHF.

This CDR3 is CASGRDRGQDTQYF. The CDR3, as DNA: TGTGCTAGTGGCCGGGACAGGGGGCAAGATACGCAGTATTTT. This chain links TRBV12-5 with TRBJ2-3; 12 nucleotides agree with TRBD1. The J segment lost 5 bases and the V segment lost 6 bases, leaving 3 bases of the junction unmatched. CDR1 is LGHNT, CDR2 FRNRAP, per germline. The CDR3 is 14 residues long. Filled out from reference TRBV12-5 and TRBJ2-3, the complete variable domain reads DARVTQTPRHKVTEMGQEVTMRCQPILGHNTVFWYRQTMMQGLELLAYFRNRAPLDDSGMPKDRFSAEMPDATLATLKIQPSEPRDSAVYFCASGRDRGQDTQYFGPGTRLTVL.